Presented here are 19 T cell receptor beta chains from one specimen sequenced in a study of CD8 T cells in Susac syndrome. The RNA input was roughly 0.45 to 1 ug, and it was reverse transcribed with random hexamers. Via MiXCR, TCRdb re-called the immunoSEQ multiplex PCR reads, giving one row per CDR3 protein. Among approximately 260,000 distinct CDR3 sequences listed, about 96% were seen once. Sequenced: CD4+ T cells from PBMCs. These receptors were taken from a human donor with Susac syndrome.

The rearrangement joins TRBV5-1 to TRBJ2-2; a weak D match, TRBD2 (5 bases). V lost 3 bases and J lost 1, with 10 bases in between. From germline, CDR1 is SGHRS and CDR2 YFSETQ. The CDR3 runs 15 residues. The CDR3 region is CASSYRELNTGELFF. Here the CDR3 DNA reads TGCGCCAGCAGCTACCGGGAACTGAACACCGGGGAGCTGTTTTTT.

In its sample, this clonotype was seen once. This sequence joins TRBV9 and TRBJ2-1, with 15 bases aligning to TRBD2. The CDR3 spans 18 residues. V lost 3 bases, J lost 7 bases, and 11 bases stayed unmatched. Germline V gives CDR1 SGDLS, CDR2 YYNGEE. In DNA, the CDR3 is TGTGCCAGCAGCGCAAACCCCCCCGGACTAGCGGGAGGGAATGAGCAGTTCTTC. Translating it yields CASSANPPGLAGGNEQFF.

The chain employs TRBV5-1 and TRBJ2-1; the match to TRBD2 covers 10 bases. V was clipped by 6 bases and J by 12 bases; unmatched bases: 18. Germline CDR1 SGHRS, CDR2 YFSETQ. The CDR3 is 16 residues long. CDR3 nucleotides: TGCGCCAGCATACGGATTAGCGGGGGGACCCTCGGGAGGCAGTTCTTC. Translated: CASIRISGGTLGRQFF.

V is TRBV5-1 and J is TRBJ2-7, with 10 bases lining up with TRBD2. Per germline, CDR1 SGHRS and CDR2 YFSETQ. The CDR3 has 15 amino acids. The V gene end was trimmed by 0 bases and the J gene end by 4 bases; junction bases not matched to a gene: 4. The CDR3 is CASSLVTSGAYEQYF. DNA of the CDR3: TGCGCCAGCAGCTTGGTTACTAGCGGGGCTTACGAGCAGTACTTC.

J is TRBJ2-3 and V is TRBV21-1; the table's D call TRBD1 went unverified against the DNA. TRBV21-1 is termed a pseudogene. This CDR3 comprises 18 residues. The CDR3: CASSKAQRQGASTDTQYF. In nucleotides, the CDR3 is TGTGCCAGCAGCAAAGCCCAACGGCAGGGGGCAAGCACAGATACGCAGTATTTT.

This chain connects TRBV27 to TRBJ2-5; 12 bases fit TRBD2. The CDR3 has 15 amino acids. Per the germline V gene, CDR1 is MNHEY and CDR2 is SMNVEV (reference sequence). V lost 5 bases to trimming and J lost 4 bases; unmatched junction nucleotides: 5. This chain's CDR3 is CASSRQLAGGETQYF. CDR3 nucleotides: TGTGCCAGCAGTCGACAACTAGCGGGAGGAGAGACCCAGTACTTC.

V and J are TRBV30 and TRBJ2-1, with D perhaps matching TRBD1 (7 bases). Germline CDR1 and CDR2: GTSNPN and SVGIG (reference sequence). V gave up 4 bases and J gave up 3 bases, with 19 bases separating them. The CDR3 is 16 residues long. The CDR3 reads CAWTGGGRDSYNEQFF. The CDR3 DNA is TGTGCCTGGACTGGTGGGGGGCGGGACAGCTACAATGAGCAGTTCTTC.

The CDR3 sequence is CASSNTNTEGTEAFF. For the CDR3, the DNA is TGTGCCAGCAGTAATACAAACACAGAGGGCACTGAAGCTTTCTTT. The chain is built from TRBV12-3 or TRBV12-4 and TRBJ1-1; the D is unclear. The CDR3 extends over 15 amino acids. With 5 bases removed from V and 4 bases from J, the gap between germline ends came to 17 bases.

The genes are TRBV20-1 and TRBJ2-2; 7 bases fit TRBD2. V was pared by 3 bases and J by 3 bases, with 10 bases of the junction left unmatched. The CDR3 has 16 amino acids. Germline values: CDR1 DFQATT, CDR2 SNEGSKA (reference sequence). The CDR3 coding sequence is TGCAGTGCTAGCGGGAGGAGGGGCATAGACACCGGGGAGCTGTTTTTT. It specifies CSASGRRGIDTGELFF.

The genes are TRBV3-1 and TRBJ1-5; D is ambiguous. V was cut by 0 bases and J by 7 bases, with 10 bases left in between. This CDR3 has 14 amino acids. CDR1 and CDR2 (germline): LGHDT, YNNKEL (reference sequence). The DNA for the CDR3 is TGTGCCAGCAGCCAAGATCTAGGGATCCAGCCCCAGCATTTT. Translating gives CASSQDLGIQPQHF.

V is TRBV2 and J is TRBJ2-7, with 8 bases identical to TRBD2. V gave up 6 bases and J gave up 2 bases; unmatched junction bases: 9. This CDR3 has 15 residues. Germline V lookup: CDR1 SNHLY, CDR2 FYNNEI. Here the CDR3 reads CASRETSGATYEQYF. CDR3 DNA: TGTGCCAGCAGGGAAACTAGCGGTGCTACCTACGAGCAGTACTTC.

The chain joins TRBV7-3 to TRBJ2-2; D is tentatively TRBD1 or TRBD2 (5 bases each). The CDR3 runs 14 residues. CDR1 SGHTA and CDR2 FQGTGA come from the germline V gene. V lost 5 bases to trimming and J lost 6 bases, with 13 bases between them. DNA of the CDR3: TGTGCCAGCAGCGCAGGGAGAACTGCCGGGGAGCTGTTTTTT. This codes for CASSAGRTAGELFF.

This clonotype was seen only once. The rearrangement joins TRBV14 to TRBJ2-5, with a weak D call TRBD1 (6 bases). The CDR3 runs 15 residues. Looked up from germline, CDR1 is SGHDN and CDR2 is FVKESK. V was trimmed by 2 bases and J by 4 bases, leaving 14 bases between them. CDR3 amino acids: CASSQLAQGRETQYF. DNA for the CDR3: TGTGCCAGCAGCCAACTAGCACAGGGACGAGAGACCCAGTACTTC. Full variable domain (rest looked up from reference TRBV14 and TRBJ2-5): EAGVTQFPSHSVIEKGQTVTLRCDPISGHDNLYWYRRVMGKEIKFLLHFVKESKQDESGMPNNRFLAERTGGTYSTLKVQPAELEDSGVYFCASSQLAQGRETQYFGPGTRLLVL.

This clonotype was observed a single time. This chain links TRBV9 with TRBJ2-7; D remains ambiguous. The CDR3 covers 15 residues. Looked up from germline, CDR1 is SGDLS and CDR2 is YYNGEE. V was trimmed by 4 bases and J by 2 bases, leaving 16 bases between them. CDR3 loop: CASSPDPQVTYEQYF. The CDR3 nucleotides are TGTGCCAGCAGCCCAGACCCTCAGGTAACCTACGAGCAGTACTTC.

The V call is TRBV28, the J call TRBJ2-5; no definite D call. The CDR3 has 16 residues. Germline loops: CDR1 MDHEN, CDR2 SYDVKM. With 7 bases removed from V and 1 base from J, the gap between germline ends came to 19 bases. The CDR3 DNA reads as TGTGCCAGCACCGTTACTAATCTCTATCGCCAAGAGACCCAGTACTTC. Encoded protein: CASTVTNLYRQETQYF.

The rearrangement links TRBV4-1 to TRBJ2-7; 10 bases line up with TRBD2. Germline CDR1 is MGHRA and CDR2 is YSYEKL. The length of the CDR3 is 15 residues. The V and J ends lost 3 bases and 5 bases, in that order; junction bases with no gene match: 7. This chain's CDR3 is CASSQGGLAKHEQYF. The CDR3 nucleotides read TGCGCCAGCAGCCAGGGGGGACTAGCGAAACACGAGCAGTACTTC.

This rearrangement joins TRBV13 to TRBJ2-1; D remains unclear. Between the trimmed V and J ends, which lost 5 bases and 1 base, there was a span of 18 bases. Germline V gene data show CDR1 as PRHDT and CDR2 as FYEKMQ (reference sequence). This CDR3 contains 17 residues. CDR3 loop: CASSPPSHTRSYNEQFF. The CDR3 DNA reads as TGTGCCAGCAGCCCCCCCTCACACACCCGATCCTACAATGAGCAGTTCTTC.

This sequence joins TRBV6-6 and TRBJ2-1; 7 bases fit TRBD2. V lost 8 bases and J lost 3; bases outside the gene matches: 4. The CDR3 extends over 13 amino acids. Per the germline V gene, CDR1 is MNHNY and CDR2 is SVGAGI (reference sequence). CDR3 loop: CASPSGDYNEQFF. The CDR3 coding sequence is TGTGCCAGCCCTAGCGGAGACTACAATGAGCAGTTCTTC.

The genes are TRBV24-1 and TRBJ2-7; tentatively, D is TRBD1 (5 bases). The CDR3 sequence is 12 residues long. With 9 bases removed from V and 2 bases from J, the gap between germline ends came to 10 bases. CDR1 is KGHDR, CDR2 SFDVKD, per germline. The CDR3 protein is CATSTATYEQYF. CDR3 coding DNA: TGTGCCACCTCGACAGCAACCTACGAGCAGTACTTC.